These 31 T cell receptor beta chains share one sample of origin, sequenced in a study of T cell repertoires in breast cancer. Unpaired genes were suppressed by blocking oligonucleotides during a second nested PCR. TCRdb ran MiXCR on the emulsion pairing reads and lists one entry per CDR3 protein. In the table there are nearly 40,000 distinct CDR3 sequences, 35% to 50% of which are singletons. Paired alpha-beta TCRs of CD8+ T cells were analyzed by expanded emulsion RT-PCR. Material: CD8+ T cells. The source is a pool of human donors with breast cancer or a healthy control (not recorded which).

This clonotype was detected a few times. The rearrangement uses TRBV6-2 or TRBV6-3 and TRBJ1-1, with TRBD1 identical over 8 bases. The ends lost 6 bases at V and 5 bases at J; junction bases unmatched: 14. The CDR3 spans 16 residues. Looked up from germline, CDR1 is MNHEY and CDR2 is SVGEGT. CDR3 loop: CASSAPGGSRVTEAFF. DNA of the CDR3: TGTGCCAGCAGCGCTCCAGGGGGCAGTAGGGTTACTGAAGCTTTCTTT.

The gene calls are TRBV13 and TRBJ2-7; D is unresolved. Between the trimmed V and J ends, which lost 1 base and 3 bases, there was a span of 13 bases. The CDR3 has 15 residues. Per the germline V gene, CDR1 is PRHDT and CDR2 is FYEKMQ (reference sequence). The CDR3 sequence is CASSLADGNNYEQYF. The CDR3 coding sequence is TGTGCCAGCAGCTTAGCGGACGGTAACAACTACGAGCAGTACTTC.

CDR3 DNA: TGTGCCAGCAGCTCTAAGCCCCGTATCGCCGGGGAGCTGTTTTTT. This translates into CASSSKPRIAGELFF. The rearrangement links TRBV11-1 to TRBJ2-2; D not resolved. With 4 bases removed from V and 6 bases from J, the gap between germline ends came to 15 bases. Germline CDR1 reads SGHAT; CDR2 reads FQDESV (reference sequence). The CDR3 has 15 residues.

This rearrangement joins TRBV14 to TRBJ1-4, with TRBD1 matching 8 bases. CDR3 size: 16 residues. CDR1 and CDR2 from the germline V gene are SGHDN and FVKESK. The trim removed 0 bases at V and 8 bases at J, leaving 8 bases unmatched. CDR3 bases: TGTGCCAGCAGCCAAGAAGGTTGGACAGGGAGGGAAAAACTGTTTTTT. Its protein product is CASSQEGWTGREKLFF.

This clonotype was detected ten times or more. The V call is TRBV7-2, the J call TRBJ1-1; D gene unclear. Trimming took off 3 bases at V and 6 bases at J, with 11 bases between the two ends. Germline CDR1 reads SGHTA; CDR2 reads FQGNSA. This CDR3 contains 13 residues. CDR3 sequence: CASSFLMGAEAFF. The DNA of the CDR3 is TGTGCCAGCAGCTTTTTAATGGGCGCTGAAGCTTTCTTT.

This clonotype was detected ten times or more. The V and J genes are TRBV6-1 and TRBJ2-7; tentative D call: TRBD1 (6 bases). With 8 bases removed from V and 2 bases from J, the gap between germline ends came to 10 bases. There are 12 residues in the CDR3. CDR1 and CDR2 (germline): MNHNS, SASEGT. For the CDR3, the DNA is TGTGCCAGCGAGGACAGCCCCTACGAGCAGTACTTC. This sequence encodes CASEDSPYEQYF.

In its sample, this clonotype was seen a few times. The gene calls are TRBV7-2 and TRBJ2-5; D perhaps matches TRBD1 (5 bases). The CDR3 has 16 residues. Trimming left V 5 bases short and J 5 bases short, with 21 bases between. Per germline, CDR1 SGHTA and CDR2 FQGNSA. The DNA of the CDR3 is TGTGCCAGCAGCCAATTAACAACAGGTTCTTGGGAGACCCAGTACTTC. Its translation is CASSQLTTGSWETQYF.

This clonotype turned up a few times. The rearrangement joins TRBV7-8 to TRBJ1-1; D not resolved. Trimming cost V 2 bases and J 0 bases, with 10 bases left between them. In germline, CDR1 is SGHVS, CDR2 FQNEAQ. The CDR3 loop spans 15 amino acids. CDR3 in amino acids: CASSLIIGLNTEAFF. The CDR3 nucleotides are TGTGCCAGCAGCTTAATTATCGGGCTGAACACTGAAGCTTTCTTT.

This clonotype appeared many times. This chain connects TRBV6-5 to TRBJ1-2; TRBD1 matches 11 bases. The germline V gene encodes CDR1 MNHEY and CDR2 SVGAGI. The CDR3 has 14 residues. J gave up 3 bases and V 6 bases, and 3 bases lay outside the gene matches. The CDR3 spells CASRGQGDHYGYTF. CDR3 bases: TGTGCCAGCAGGGGACAGGGGGATCACTATGGCTACACCTTC.

This clonotype was observed a few times. The chain is built from TRBV6-8 and TRBJ2-7, with D perhaps matching TRBD1 or TRBD2 (5 bases each). The CDR3 contains 13 residues. Germline V gives CDR1 MNHGY, CDR2 SAAAGT. The germline V and J ends were trimmed by 7 bases and 3 bases, with 13 bases remaining between them. The CDR3 spells CASTREPHYEQYF. The CDR3 DNA follows: TGTGCCAGCACCAGGGAGCCCCACTACGAGCAGTACTTC.

On this clonotype itself: One end of the junction varies from germline; a read error may be responsible. J is TRBJ2-1 and V is TRBV6-4; 10 bases line up with TRBD2. CDR3 length: 14 residues. CDR1 and CDR2 (germline): MRHNA, SNTAGT. Here the CDR3 reads CASSEAGGHNEQFF. The CDR3 bases are TGCGCCAGCAGTGAAGCGGGGGGGCACAATGAGCAGTTCTTC.

As to this clonotype: At one of its ends the junction is not consistent with the germline gene, which may arise from a read error. The CDR3 protein is CASSIQPVDNQPQHF. CDR3 DNA sequence: TGTGCCAGCAGTATCCAACCGGTCGACAATCAGCCCCAGCACTTT. The chain recombines TRBV7-2 with TRBJ1-5; D remains ambiguous. This CDR3 region has 15 residues. Per the germline V gene, CDR1 is SGHTA and CDR2 is FQGNSA.

This chain's CDR3 is CASSSSRWVQWSYEQYF. The CDR3 DNA sequence: TGTGCCAGCAGCTCTTCGAGGTGGGTCCAATGGTCCTACGAGCAGTACTTC. This rearrangement joins TRBV6-1 to TRBJ2-7; the D is unclear. Trimming took 6 bases from V and 1 from J, leaving 22 bases between them. CDR3 length: 17 residues. Germline V gene lookup returns CDR1 MNHNS and CDR2 SASEGT.

V is TRBV9 and J is TRBJ1-5; perhaps TRBD1 as D (6 bases). CDR3 size: 14 residues. CDR1 is SGDLS, CDR2 YYNGEE, per germline. V lost 0 bases and J 7 bases, leaving 11 bases between the germline ends. The CDR3 spells CASSVGGGGQPQHF. The CDR3 nucleotides read TGTGCCAGCAGCGTAGGAGGAGGGGGACAGCCCCAGCATTTT.

This clonotype turned up a few times. The gene calls are TRBV10-3 and TRBJ1-1; D gene unclear. The V and J ends lost 5 bases and 3 bases respectively, with 13 bases between them. The CDR3 loop spans 14 amino acids. CDR1 ENHRY and CDR2 SYGVKD come from the germline V gene. CDR3 sequence reads: CAISSPTRDTEAFF. CDR3 nucleotides: TGTGCCATCAGTTCTCCAACGAGGGACACTGAAGCTTTCTTT.

A few counts support this clonotype. The DNA for the CDR3 is TGTGCCAGCAGCTTAGTAGTTAATACCGGGGAGCTGTTTTTT. It specifies CASSLVVNTGELFF. The chain recombines TRBV11-2 with TRBJ2-2; D gene uncertain. In germline, CDR1 is SGHAT, CDR2 FQNNGV. This CDR3 is built from 14 residues. Trimming took 1 base from V and 5 from J, leaving 8 bases between them.

The chain is built from TRBV19 and TRBJ2-7; no reliable D call. CDR1 and CDR2 (germline): LNHDA, SQIVND (reference sequence). V lost 1 base and J 0 bases, leaving 4 bases between the germline ends. The CDR3 is 13 residues long. The CDR3 is CASSIGGSYEQYF. The DNA for the CDR3 is TGTGCCAGTAGTATAGGGGGCTCCTACGAGCAGTACTTC. The complete variable domain, with remaining parts taken from reference TRBV19 and TRBJ2-7, reads DGGITQSPKYLFRKEGQNVTLSCEQNLNHDAMYWYRQDPGQGLRLIYYSQIVNDFQKGDIAEGYSVSREKKESFPLTVTSAQKNPTAFYLCASSIGGSYEQYFGPGTRLTVT.

The chain links TRBV20-1 to TRBJ1-2, with D unclear. V was cut by 1 base and J by 8 bases, with 11 bases left in between. Germline assignment: CDR1 DFQATT and CDR2 SNEGSKA (reference sequence). The CDR3 has 12 amino acids. CDR3 sequence reads: CSARGRLGGYTF. CDR3 DNA sequence: TGCAGTGCTAGAGGTCGGCTAGGGGGCTACACCTTC.

In this sample, this clonotype turned up a few times. The V call is TRBV7-2, the J call TRBJ2-1; the D gene is possibly TRBD1 (7 bases). The CDR3 runs to 14 residues. V shed 8 bases and J shed 1 base, with 12 bases lying between them. Looked up from germline, CDR1 is SGHTA and CDR2 is FQGNSA. CDR3 amino acids: CASVRGVSYNEQFF. The CDR3 nucleotides are TGTGCCAGCGTCAGGGGGGTTTCCTACAATGAGCAGTTCTTC.

Concerning this clonotype: The junction does not match germline at one end; this may be a read error. The rearrangement links TRBV15 to TRBJ2-1; TRBD2 agrees at 12 bases. Germline V gene data show CDR1 as LNHNV and CDR2 as YYDKDF (reference sequence). CDR3 length: 15 amino acids. CDR3 nucleotide sequence: TGTGCCACCAGCACTAGCGGGAGGGCCTACAATAAGCAGTTCTTC. It specifies CATSTSGRAYNKQFF.

The V gene is TRBV2, the J gene TRBJ2-3; D perhaps matches TRBD2 (6 bases). Germline loops: CDR1 SNHLY, CDR2 FYNNEI. The CDR3 loop spans 15 amino acids. The V end lost 4 bases, the J end lost 2 bases, and 13 bases lay between the germline ends. The CDR3 nucleotides are TGTGCCAGCAGTGGGAAGGGACTCGACACAGATACGCAGTATTTT. It specifies CASSGKGLDTDTQYF.

This clonotype has more than one count but fewer than ten. The DNA for the CDR3 is TGTGCCAGCAGTTTAAACCGGGACAGGGGGTTATACGAGCAGTACTTC. It yields the protein CASSLNRDRGLYEQYF. The V call is TRBV27, the J call TRBJ2-7; 11 bases map to TRBD1. The germline V gene has CDR1 MNHEY and CDR2 SMNVEV (reference sequence). Unmatched junction bases numbered 7, after V lost 2 bases and J lost 4 bases. CDR3 length: 16 residues.

The chain employs TRBV14 and TRBJ2-1; no definite D call. Germline V lookup: CDR1 SGHDN, CDR2 FVKESK. The CDR3 is made up of 12 amino acids. V lost 4 bases and J 6 bases, leaving 7 bases between the germline ends. CDR3 bases: TGTGCCAGCAGCCTCCTTTCCAATGAGCAGTTCTTC. Translating it yields CASSLLSNEQFF.

The V and J genes are TRBV4-1 and TRBJ2-3; D possibly corresponds to TRBD2 (5 bases). This CDR3 is 16 amino acids long. Per germline, CDR1 MGHRA and CDR2 YSYEKL. V lost 0 bases to trimming and J lost 6 bases, with 16 bases between them. CDR3 nucleotide sequence: TGCGCCAGCAGCCAAGATGGAGCGGACGGGGAGGATACGCAGTATTTT. Its translation: CASSQDGADGEDTQYF.

This chain connects TRBV20-1 to TRBJ1-2; D is ambiguous. Between the trimmed V and J ends, which lost 3 bases and 3 bases, there was a span of 14 bases. The CDR3 runs 14 residues. CDR1 is DFQATT, CDR2 SNEGSKA, per germline (reference sequence). CDR3 residues: CSASPIGLDYGYTF. CDR3 bases: TGCAGTGCTAGCCCCATAGGGCTAGACTATGGCTACACCTTC.

The rearrangement links TRBV20-1 to TRBJ2-7; 14 nucleotides agree with TRBD2. This CDR3 is 19 amino acids long. The ends lost 4 bases at V and 5 bases at J; junction bases unmatched: 19. Germline-derived CDR1 and CDR2 are DFQATT and SNEGSKA (reference sequence). The chain's CDR3 is CSATSSEAGTSGRRDEQYF. The CDR3 DNA sequence: TGCAGTGCTACCTCATCGGAAGCCGGGACTAGCGGGAGAAGGGACGAGCAGTACTTC.

The V and J genes are TRBV19 and TRBJ1-1; D is ambiguous. The CDR3 contains 18 residues. Per the germline V gene, CDR1 is LNHDA and CDR2 is SQIVND (reference sequence). Trimming stripped 3 bases from V and 0 bases from J, with 20 bases between. The DNA for the CDR3 is TGTGCCAGTAGTATCTCCGGGGTAGACTTTTTCATGAACACTGAAGCTTTCTTT. Amino acid sequence: CASSISGVDFFMNTEAFF.

V usage is TRBV14 and J usage is TRBJ1-2; D gene unclear. Trimming removed 4 bases from V and 6 bases from J, with 21 bases in between. Germline loops: CDR1 SGHDN, CDR2 FVKESK. The CDR3 has 16 amino acids. CDR3 DNA: TGTGCCAGCAGCCCGCAATGGAACGAGGGAAGACATGGCTACACCTTC. Protein sequence: CASSPQWNEGRHGYTF.

This clonotype was detected a few times. The chain uses TRBV6-2 or TRBV6-3 and TRBJ1-1; D unclear. Germline lookup yields CDR1 MNHEY and CDR2 SVGEGT. Trimming took 6 bases from V and 6 from J, leaving 11 bases between them. This CDR3 is 12 amino acids long. CDR3 DNA sequence: TGTGCCAGCAGGAAGAGGTTGGCTGAAGCTTTCTTT. Translation gives CASRKRLAEAFF.

Regarding this clonotype: This could be a read error, since a much larger clone is one nucleotide away. Likely a read error: the CDR3 ends without its conserved phenylalanine or tryptophan. The J gene is TRBJ1-1, the V gene TRBV6-2 or TRBV6-3; no reliable D call. The CDR3 consists of 12 residues. Trimming stripped 5 bases from V and 2 bases from J, with 6 bases between. CDR1 is MNHEY and CDR2 is SVGEGT in the germline V gene. For the CDR3, the DNA is TGTGCCAGCAGTCCGGTCAACACTGAAGCTTTCTCT. It specifies CASSPVNTEAFS.

Details on this clonotype: At one end the junction does not follow the germline gene, possibly because of a read error. The genes are TRBV20-1 and TRBJ2-2, with TRBD2 identical over 9 bases. The CDR3 spans 15 residues. Per the germline V gene, CDR1 is DFQATT and CDR2 is SNEGSKA (reference sequence). The CDR3 sequence: CSARGVAGAAGELLF. DNA of the CDR3: TGCAGTGCTAGAGGGGTAGCGGGAGCGGCCGGGGAGCTGCTTTTT.